This TCR beta chain is drawn from a study of OX40 agonist ivuxolimab in advanced cancers. In the study overall: Patients were dosed intravenously with ivuxolimab at 0.01 to 10 mg/kg every 2 weeks.

Systemic immunosuppression or autoimmune disease history was grounds to exclude patients. At baseline, cycle 4 day 1, and cycle 7 day 1, blood was sampled. The V and J ends lost 10 bases and 2 bases, in that order; junction bases with no gene match: 5. The CDR3 totals 13 residues. The germline V gene has CDR1 MNHEY and CDR2 SVGAGI. This clone appeared a few times. The antigen is unknown. Study results and limitations: Among T cells, CD8+ cells averaged more expanded clones than CD4+ cells.

The data were produced by immunoSEQ multiplex PCR, yet TCRdb's version contains in-frame clones alone and is incomplete. The repertoire holds over 85,000 clones, with 70% to 85% as singletons. The chain recombines TRBV6-5 with TRBJ2-7; 10 bases align to TRBD1. The source of this sequence is an adult with an advanced solid tumor such as melanoma, head and neck, liver or kidney cancer. Sequences were derived from CD4+ or CD8+ T cells sorted from blood, sampled in a trial of the OX40 agonist ivuxolimab. DNA for the CDR3: TGTGCCACCAGGGACAGGGGCCCCTACGAGCAGTACTTC. The encoded protein is CATRDRGPYEQYF.